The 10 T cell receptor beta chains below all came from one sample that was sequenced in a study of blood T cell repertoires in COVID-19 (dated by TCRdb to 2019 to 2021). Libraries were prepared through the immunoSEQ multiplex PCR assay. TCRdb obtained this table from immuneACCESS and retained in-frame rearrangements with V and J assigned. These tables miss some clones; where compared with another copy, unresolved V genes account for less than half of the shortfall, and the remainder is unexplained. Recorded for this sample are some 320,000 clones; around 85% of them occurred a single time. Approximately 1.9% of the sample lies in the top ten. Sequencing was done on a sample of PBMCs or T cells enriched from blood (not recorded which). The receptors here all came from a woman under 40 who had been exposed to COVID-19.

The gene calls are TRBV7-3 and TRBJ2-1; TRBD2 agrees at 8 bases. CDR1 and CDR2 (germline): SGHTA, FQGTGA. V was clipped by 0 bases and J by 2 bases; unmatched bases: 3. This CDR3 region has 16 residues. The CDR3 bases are TGTGCCAGCAGCTTAACGAGCGGGAGTACCTACAATGAGCAGTTCTTC. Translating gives CASSLTSGSTYNEQFF.

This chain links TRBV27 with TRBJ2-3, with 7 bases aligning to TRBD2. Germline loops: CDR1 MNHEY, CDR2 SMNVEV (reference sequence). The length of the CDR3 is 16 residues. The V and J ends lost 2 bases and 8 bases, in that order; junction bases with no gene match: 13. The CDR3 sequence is CASSLTAGVVEGTQYF. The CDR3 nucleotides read TGTGCCAGCAGTTTAACGGCGGGAGTCGTAGAAGGTACGCAGTATTTT.

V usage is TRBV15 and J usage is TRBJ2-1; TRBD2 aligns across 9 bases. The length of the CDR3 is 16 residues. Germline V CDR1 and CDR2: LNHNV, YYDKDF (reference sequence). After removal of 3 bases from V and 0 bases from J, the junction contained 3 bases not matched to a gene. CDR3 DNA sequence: TGTGCCACCAGCAGCGTTAGCGGGGGCTCCTACAATGAGCAGTTCTTC. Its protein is CATSSVSGGSYNEQFF. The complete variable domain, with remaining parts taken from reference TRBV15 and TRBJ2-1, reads DAMVIQNPRYQVTQFGKPVTLSCSQTLNHNVMYWYQQKSSQAPKLLFHYYDKDFNNEADTPDNFQSRRPNTSFCFLDIRSPGLGDTAMYLCATSSVSGGSYNEQFFGPGTRLTVL.

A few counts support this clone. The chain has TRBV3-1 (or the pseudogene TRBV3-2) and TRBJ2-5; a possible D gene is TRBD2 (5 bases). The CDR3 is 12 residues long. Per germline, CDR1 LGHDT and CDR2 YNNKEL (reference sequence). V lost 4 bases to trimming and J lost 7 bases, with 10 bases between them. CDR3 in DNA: TGTGCCAGCAGCCTCGAAGGAGGGACCCAGTACTTC. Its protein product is CASSLEGGTQYF.

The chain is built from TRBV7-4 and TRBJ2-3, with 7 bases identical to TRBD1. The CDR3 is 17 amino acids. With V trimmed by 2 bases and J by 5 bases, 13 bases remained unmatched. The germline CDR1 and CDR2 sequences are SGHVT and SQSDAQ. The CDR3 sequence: CASSLFPAKGALDTQYF. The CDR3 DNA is TGTGCCAGCAGCTTATTTCCCGCGAAGGGGGCATTAGATACGCAGTATTTT.

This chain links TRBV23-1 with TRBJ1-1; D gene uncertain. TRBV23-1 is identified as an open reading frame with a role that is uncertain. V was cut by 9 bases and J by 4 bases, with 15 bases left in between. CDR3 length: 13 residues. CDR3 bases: TGCGCCAGGAAAAACGGGGTTGGCACTGAAGCTTTCTTT. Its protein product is CARKNGVGTEAFF.

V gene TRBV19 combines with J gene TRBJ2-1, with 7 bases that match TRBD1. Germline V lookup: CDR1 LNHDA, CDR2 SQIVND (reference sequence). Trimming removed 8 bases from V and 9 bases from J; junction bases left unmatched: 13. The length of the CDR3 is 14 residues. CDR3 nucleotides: TGTGCCAGTGGGGACAGCCGTTGGGAGAGTGAGCAGTTCTTC. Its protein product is CASGDSRWESEQFF.

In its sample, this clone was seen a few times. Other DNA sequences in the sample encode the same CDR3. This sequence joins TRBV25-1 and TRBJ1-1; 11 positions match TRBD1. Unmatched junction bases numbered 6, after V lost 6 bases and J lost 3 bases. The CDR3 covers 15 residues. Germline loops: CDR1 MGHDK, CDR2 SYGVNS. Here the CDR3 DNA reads TGTGCCAGCAGAGGGGACAGGGGGATCCACACTGAAGCTTTCTTT. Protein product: CASRGDRGIHTEAFF.

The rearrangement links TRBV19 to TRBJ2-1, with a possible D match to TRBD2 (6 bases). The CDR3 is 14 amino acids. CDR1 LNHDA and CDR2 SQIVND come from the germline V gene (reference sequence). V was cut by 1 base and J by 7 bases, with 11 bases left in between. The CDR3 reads CASSIAGVGNEQFF. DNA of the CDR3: TGTGCCAGTAGTATAGCGGGGGTCGGGAATGAGCAGTTCTTC.

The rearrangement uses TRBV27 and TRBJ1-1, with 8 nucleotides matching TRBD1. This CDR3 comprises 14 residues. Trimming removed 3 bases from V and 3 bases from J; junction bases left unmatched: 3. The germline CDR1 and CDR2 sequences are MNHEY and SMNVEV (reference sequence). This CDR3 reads CASSFRGRDTEAFF. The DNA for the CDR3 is TGTGCCAGCAGTTTCAGGGGGCGGGACACTGAAGCTTTCTTT.